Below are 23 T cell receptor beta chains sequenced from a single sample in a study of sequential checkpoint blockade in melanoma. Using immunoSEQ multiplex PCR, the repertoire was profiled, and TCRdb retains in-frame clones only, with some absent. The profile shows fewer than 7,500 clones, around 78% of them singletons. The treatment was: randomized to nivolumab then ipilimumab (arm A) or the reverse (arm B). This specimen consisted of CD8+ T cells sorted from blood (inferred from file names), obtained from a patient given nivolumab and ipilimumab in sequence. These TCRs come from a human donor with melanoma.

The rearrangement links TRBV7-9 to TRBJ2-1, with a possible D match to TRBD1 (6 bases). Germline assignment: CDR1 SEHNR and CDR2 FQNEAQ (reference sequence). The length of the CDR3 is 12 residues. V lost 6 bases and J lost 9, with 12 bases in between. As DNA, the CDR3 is TGTGCCAGCAGTCAACAGGGTCCTGAGCAGTTCTTC. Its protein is CASSQQGPEQFF.

The CDR3 protein is CASSVARATDTQYF. The CDR3 region has the DNA TGTGCCAGCAGCGTAGCGCGGGCCACAGATACGCAGTATTTT. The chain couples TRBV9 to TRBJ2-3; D is perhaps TRBD2 (5 bases). Germline CDR1 and CDR2: SGDLS and YYNGEE. Trimming stripped 0 bases from V and 2 bases from J, with 7 bases between. The CDR3 has 14 amino acids.

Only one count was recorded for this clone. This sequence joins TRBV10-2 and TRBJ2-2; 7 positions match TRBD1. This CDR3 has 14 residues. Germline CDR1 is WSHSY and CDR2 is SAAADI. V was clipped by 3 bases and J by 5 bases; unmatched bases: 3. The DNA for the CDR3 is TGCGCCAGCAGTGAAAGGGGGCGTACCGGGGAGCTGTTTTTT. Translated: CASSERGRTGELFF.

In DNA, the CDR3 is TGTGCCAGCAGCTCCCGGACTAGGGGCGGTTATGAGCAGTTCTTC. This gives the protein CASSSRTRGGYEQFF. J is TRBJ2-1 and V is TRBV7-2, with TRBD2 matching over 7 bases. The CDR3 consists of 15 residues. CDR1 and CDR2 (germline): SGHTA, FQGNSA. The V segment lost 4 bases and the J segment 8 bases; nucleotides outside the gene matches: 11. Complete variable domain (other parts from reference TRBV7-2 and TRBJ2-1): GAGVSQSPSNKVTEKGKDVELRCDPISGHTALYWYRQSLGQGLEFLIYFQGNSAPDKSGLPSDRFSAERTGGSVSTLTIQRTQQEDSAVYLCASSSRTRGGYEQFFGPGTRLTVL.

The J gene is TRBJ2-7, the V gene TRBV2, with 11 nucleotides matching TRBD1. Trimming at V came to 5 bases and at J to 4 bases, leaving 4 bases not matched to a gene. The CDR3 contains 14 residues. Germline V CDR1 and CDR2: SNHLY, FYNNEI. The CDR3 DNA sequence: TGTGCCAGCAGTCGGACAGGGGGCTCATACGAGCAGTACTTC. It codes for CASSRTGGSYEQYF.

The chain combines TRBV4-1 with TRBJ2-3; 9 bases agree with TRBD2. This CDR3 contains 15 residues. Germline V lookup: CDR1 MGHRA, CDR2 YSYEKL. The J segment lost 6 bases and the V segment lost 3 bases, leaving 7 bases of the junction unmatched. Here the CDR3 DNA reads TGCGCCAGCAGCCAGTGGGGCGGGAGGGCGGATACGCAGTATTTT. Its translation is CASSQWGGRADTQYF.

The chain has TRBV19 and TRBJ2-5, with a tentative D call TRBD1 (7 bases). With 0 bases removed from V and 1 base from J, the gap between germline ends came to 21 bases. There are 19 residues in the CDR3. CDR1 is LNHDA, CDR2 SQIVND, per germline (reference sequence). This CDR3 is CASSIDVLGGRQGQETQYF. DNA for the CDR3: TGTGCCAGTAGTATAGATGTCCTTGGAGGGAGACAGGGCCAAGAGACCCAGTACTTC.

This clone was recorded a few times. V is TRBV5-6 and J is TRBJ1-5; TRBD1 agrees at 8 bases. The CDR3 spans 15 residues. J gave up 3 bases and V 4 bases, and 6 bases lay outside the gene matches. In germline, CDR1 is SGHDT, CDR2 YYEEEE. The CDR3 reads CASSRGTGNNQPQHF. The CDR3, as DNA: TGTGCCAGCAGCCGAGGGACAGGAAACAATCAGCCCCAGCATTTT.

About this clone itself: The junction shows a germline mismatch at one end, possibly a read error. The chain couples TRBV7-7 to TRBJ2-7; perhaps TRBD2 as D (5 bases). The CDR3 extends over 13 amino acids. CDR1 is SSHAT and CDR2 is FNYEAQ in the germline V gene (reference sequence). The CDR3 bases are TGTGCTAGCAGCTTAAGGACCGGGGACGAGCAGTACTTC. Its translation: CASSLRTGDEQYF.

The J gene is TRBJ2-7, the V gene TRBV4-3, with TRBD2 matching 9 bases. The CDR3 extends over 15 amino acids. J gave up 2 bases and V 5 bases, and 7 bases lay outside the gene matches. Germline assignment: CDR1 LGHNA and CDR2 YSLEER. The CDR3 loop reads CASSVLAGGAYEQYF. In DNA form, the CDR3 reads TGCGCCAGCAGCGTTCTGGCGGGAGGGGCCTACGAGCAGTACTTC.

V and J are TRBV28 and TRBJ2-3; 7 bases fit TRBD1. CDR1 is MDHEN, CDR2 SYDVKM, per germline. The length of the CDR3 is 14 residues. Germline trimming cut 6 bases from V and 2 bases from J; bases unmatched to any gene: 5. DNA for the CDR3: TGTGCCAGCAGATCGGACAGGATCACAGATACGCAGTATTTT. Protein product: CASRSDRITDTQYF.

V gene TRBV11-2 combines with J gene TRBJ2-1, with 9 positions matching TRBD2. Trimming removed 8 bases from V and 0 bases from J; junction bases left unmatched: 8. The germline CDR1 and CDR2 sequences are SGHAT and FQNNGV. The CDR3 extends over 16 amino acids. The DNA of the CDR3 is TGTGCCAGCGGAAGGACTAGCGAGAGCTCCTACAATGAGCAGTTCTTC. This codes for CASGRTSESSYNEQFF.

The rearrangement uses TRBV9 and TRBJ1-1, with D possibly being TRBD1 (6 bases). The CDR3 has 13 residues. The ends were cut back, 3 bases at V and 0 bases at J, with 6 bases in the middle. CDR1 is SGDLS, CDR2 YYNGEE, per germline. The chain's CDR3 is CASSDRVNTEAFF. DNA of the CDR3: TGTGCCAGCAGCGACAGGGTGAACACTGAAGCTTTCTTT.

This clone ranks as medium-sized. The CDR3 nucleotides read TGTGCCAGTAGCCAAACTAGCGGGAACCCCTACGAGCAGTACTTC. Translated: CASSQTSGNPYEQYF. The rearrangement links TRBV19 to TRBJ2-7, with 10 bases identical to TRBD2. Unmatched junction bases numbered 7, after V lost 6 bases and J lost 2 bases. The CDR3 has 15 amino acids. Germline CDR1 and CDR2: LNHDA and SQIVND (reference sequence). Variable domain in full (rest from reference TRBV19 and TRBJ2-7): DGGITQSPKYLFRKEGQNVTLSCEQNLNHDAMYWYRQDPGQGLRLIYYSQIVNDFQKGDIAEGYSVSREKKESFPLTVTSAQKNPTAFYLCASSQTSGNPYEQYFGPGTRLTVT.

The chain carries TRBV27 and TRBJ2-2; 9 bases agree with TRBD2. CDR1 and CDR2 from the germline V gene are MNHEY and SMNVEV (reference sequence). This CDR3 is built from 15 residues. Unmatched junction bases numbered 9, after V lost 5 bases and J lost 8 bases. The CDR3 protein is CASSPEPSGNGELFF. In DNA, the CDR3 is TGTGCCAGCAGTCCGGAACCTAGCGGGAATGGGGAGCTGTTTTTT.

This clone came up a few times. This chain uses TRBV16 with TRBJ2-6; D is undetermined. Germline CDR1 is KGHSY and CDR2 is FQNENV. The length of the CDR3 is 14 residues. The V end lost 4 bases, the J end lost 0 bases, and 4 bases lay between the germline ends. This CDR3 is CASSPFSGANVLTF. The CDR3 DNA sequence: TGTGCCAGCAGCCCGTTCTCTGGGGCCAACGTCCTGACTTTC.

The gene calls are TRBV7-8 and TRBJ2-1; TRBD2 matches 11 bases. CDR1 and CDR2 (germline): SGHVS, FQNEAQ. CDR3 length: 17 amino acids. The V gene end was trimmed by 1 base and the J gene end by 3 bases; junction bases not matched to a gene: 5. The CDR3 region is CASSLESLAGGYNEQFF. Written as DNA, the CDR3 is TGTGCCAGCAGCTTAGAATCTCTAGCGGGAGGCTACAATGAGCAGTTCTTC.

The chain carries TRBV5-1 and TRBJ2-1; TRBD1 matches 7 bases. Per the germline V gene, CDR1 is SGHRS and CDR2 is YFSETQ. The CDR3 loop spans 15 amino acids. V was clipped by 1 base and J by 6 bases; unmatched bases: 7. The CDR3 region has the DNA TGCGCCAGCAGCTTGTGGGCAGGGGGAACCAATGAGCAGTTCTTC. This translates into CASSLWAGGTNEQFF.

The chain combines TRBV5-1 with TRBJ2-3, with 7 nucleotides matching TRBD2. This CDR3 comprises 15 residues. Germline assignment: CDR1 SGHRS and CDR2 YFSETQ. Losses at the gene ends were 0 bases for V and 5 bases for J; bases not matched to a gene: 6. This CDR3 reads CASSLAGGRGDTQYF. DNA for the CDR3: TGCGCCAGCAGCTTGGCGGGAGGCCGGGGAGATACGCAGTATTTT.

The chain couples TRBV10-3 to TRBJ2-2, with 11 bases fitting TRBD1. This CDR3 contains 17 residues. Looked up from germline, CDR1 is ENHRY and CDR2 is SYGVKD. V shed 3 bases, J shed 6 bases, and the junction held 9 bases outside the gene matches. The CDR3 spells CAISETSGTGGAGELFF. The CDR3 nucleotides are TGTGCCATCAGTGAAACCTCCGGGACAGGGGGGGCCGGGGAGCTGTTTTTT.

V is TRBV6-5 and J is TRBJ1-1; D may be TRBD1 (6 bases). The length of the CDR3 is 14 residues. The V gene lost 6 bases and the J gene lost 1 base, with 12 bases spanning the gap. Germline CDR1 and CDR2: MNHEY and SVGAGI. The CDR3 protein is CASRSDRSNTEAFF. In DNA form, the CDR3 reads TGTGCCAGCAGATCCGACAGGTCGAACACTGAAGCTTTCTTT.

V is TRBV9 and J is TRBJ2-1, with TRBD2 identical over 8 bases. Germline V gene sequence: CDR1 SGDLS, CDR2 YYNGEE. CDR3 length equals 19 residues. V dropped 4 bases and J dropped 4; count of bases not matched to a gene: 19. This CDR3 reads CASSPQPPGRQREYNEQFF. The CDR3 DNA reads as TGTGCCAGCAGCCCCCAACCCCCTGGTCGCCAGCGGGAGTACAATGAGCAGTTCTTC.

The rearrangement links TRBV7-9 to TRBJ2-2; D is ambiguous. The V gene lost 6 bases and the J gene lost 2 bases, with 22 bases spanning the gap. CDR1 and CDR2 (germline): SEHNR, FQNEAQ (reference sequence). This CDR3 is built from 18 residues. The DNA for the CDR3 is TGTGCCAGCAGTCAACGACTTAACCCCCTCCGTAACACCGGGGAGCTGTTTTTT. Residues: CASSQRLNPLRNTGELFF.